This TCR beta chain was identified in a study of T-cell memory formation after mild COVID-19. Study-wide results and limits: Pre-infection memory contained some responding clones, which suggested that cross-reactive memory had joined.

As for this clonotype: The antigen is not known.

Using its own MiXCR run on the 5' RACE reads, TCRdb lists one record per CDR3 protein. The sample lists fewer than 350,000 distinct CDR3 sequences, more than 13% seen once, with roughly a fifth in the top ten. Germline loops: CDR1 LNHDA, CDR2 SQIVND (reference sequence). The CDR3 consists of 14 residues. V was trimmed by 3 bases and J by 2 bases, leaving 9 bases between them. This rearrangement joins TRBV19 to TRBJ2-3; D not resolved. The clonotype comes from a young man who had mild COVID-19 (a few samples of this study predate the infection). Cell type and time point are not known. Sequencing used PBMCs or a T cell subset sorted from them (not recorded which). DNA of the CDR3: TGTGCCAGTAGTATTGGGATTTTCACAGATACGCAGTATTTT. As protein: CASSIGIFTDTQYF. The whole variable domain, remainder taken from reference TRBV19 and TRBJ2-3, is DGGITQSPKYLFRKEGQNVTLSCEQNLNHDAMYWYRQDPGQGLRLIYYSQIVNDFQKGDIAEGYSVSREKKESFPLTVTSAQKNPTAFYLCASSIGIFTDTQYFGPGTRLTVL.